This TCR beta chain derives from a study of radiation and T cells in renal cell carcinoma. This clone was recorded once. Sequencing was performed with immunoSEQ multiplex PCR; in TCRdb, only in-frame clones are kept and a portion is missing. The table shows about 140,000 clones, with approximately 82% occurring only once. The time point here: baseline pretreatment blood. Treatment indicated: 15 Gy SBRT to primary tumor, nephrectomy 4 weeks later. This TCR was sampled from a woman aged 50 to 60 with renal cell carcinoma. Material: blood, obtained from a patient whose treatment included radiotherapy and nephrectomy.

CDR3 loop: CASSRQGANEQYF. DNA of the CDR3: TGTGCCAGCAGCCGACAGGGGGCTAACGAGCAGTACTTC. This chain joins TRBV9 and TRBJ2-7, with 10 bases that match TRBD1. Germline V gene lookup returns CDR1 SGDLS and CDR2 YYNGEE. V gave up 4 bases and J gave up 5 bases; unmatched junction bases: 3. The CDR3 is 13 residues long.